This T cell receptor beta chain emerged from a study of blood T cell repertoires in COVID-19. This clone was seen more than once but under ten times. Assay: immunoSEQ multiplex PCR; the TCRdb copy retains only in-frame clones and omits some. The data hold a few hundred thousand clones, with about 89% observed a single time. V was trimmed by 7 bases and J by 4 bases, leaving 13 bases between them. Germline-derived CDR1 and CDR2 are MDHEN and SYDVKM. This CDR3 spans 13 amino acids. Participant-given clinical history determined each cohort assignment. This sequence was found in a woman aged 25 to 45 who had recovered from COVID-19. V gene TRBV28 combines with J gene TRBJ1-1; no clear D gene. Sequencing was done on a sample of PBMCs or T cells enriched from blood (not recorded which). CDR3 bases: TGTGCCAGCATAAATCCCGAGGTCACTGAAGCTTTCTTT. Translating gives CASINPEVTEAFF.